The table lists the clone carrying this TCR beta chain with many counts. Its antigen is unidentified. The sample belongs to a study of read filtering for tumor transcriptome and immune sequencing. At the level of the study: After DNase treatment, RNA was made into whole-transcriptome libraries. Study-wide findings and caveats: Roughly 82% of IR-seq clonotypes had a single read, yet these held approximately 3.7% of reads. Compared with RNA-seq, IR-seq gave much higher clonotype depth and reliability.

Molecular barcoded adaptors covering alpha/delta and beta/gamma chains were used on roughly 400 ng RNA. TCRdb fed the reads into MiXCR, producing one record per CDR3 protein. The table shows tens of thousands of distinct CDR3 sequences, with 14% occurring only once. V was pared by 6 bases and J by 0 bases, with 12 bases between. Germline assignment: CDR1 DFQATT and CDR2 SNEGSKA (reference sequence). The CDR3 extends over 15 amino acids. The sequence came from a donor over 35 with multiple myeloma. Sequenced sample: a population of CD138-negative cells sorted from bone marrow. V and J are TRBV20-1 and TRBJ1-6; TRBD1 might be the D (5 bases). The CDR3 DNA sequence: TGCAGTGCGAGGACAAGTAGCTCCTATAATTCACCCCTCCACTTT. Translated, it gives CSARTSSSYNSPLHF.